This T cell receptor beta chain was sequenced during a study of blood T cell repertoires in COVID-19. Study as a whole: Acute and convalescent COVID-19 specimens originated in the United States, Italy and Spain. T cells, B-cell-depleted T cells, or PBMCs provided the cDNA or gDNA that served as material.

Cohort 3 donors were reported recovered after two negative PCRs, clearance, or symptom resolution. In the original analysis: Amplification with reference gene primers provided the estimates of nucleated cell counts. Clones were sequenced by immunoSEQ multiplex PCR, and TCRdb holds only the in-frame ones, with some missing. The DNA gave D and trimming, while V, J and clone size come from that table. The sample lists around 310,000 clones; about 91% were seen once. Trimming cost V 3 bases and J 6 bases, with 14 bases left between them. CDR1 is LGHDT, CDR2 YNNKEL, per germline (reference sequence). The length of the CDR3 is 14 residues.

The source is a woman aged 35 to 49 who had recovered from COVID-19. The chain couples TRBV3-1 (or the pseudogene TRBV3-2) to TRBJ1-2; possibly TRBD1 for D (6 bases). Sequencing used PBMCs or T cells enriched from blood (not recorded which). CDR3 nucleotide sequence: TGTGCCAGCAGCCAGGCCACGGACAGCCATGGCTACACCTTC. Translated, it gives CASSQATDSHGYTF.